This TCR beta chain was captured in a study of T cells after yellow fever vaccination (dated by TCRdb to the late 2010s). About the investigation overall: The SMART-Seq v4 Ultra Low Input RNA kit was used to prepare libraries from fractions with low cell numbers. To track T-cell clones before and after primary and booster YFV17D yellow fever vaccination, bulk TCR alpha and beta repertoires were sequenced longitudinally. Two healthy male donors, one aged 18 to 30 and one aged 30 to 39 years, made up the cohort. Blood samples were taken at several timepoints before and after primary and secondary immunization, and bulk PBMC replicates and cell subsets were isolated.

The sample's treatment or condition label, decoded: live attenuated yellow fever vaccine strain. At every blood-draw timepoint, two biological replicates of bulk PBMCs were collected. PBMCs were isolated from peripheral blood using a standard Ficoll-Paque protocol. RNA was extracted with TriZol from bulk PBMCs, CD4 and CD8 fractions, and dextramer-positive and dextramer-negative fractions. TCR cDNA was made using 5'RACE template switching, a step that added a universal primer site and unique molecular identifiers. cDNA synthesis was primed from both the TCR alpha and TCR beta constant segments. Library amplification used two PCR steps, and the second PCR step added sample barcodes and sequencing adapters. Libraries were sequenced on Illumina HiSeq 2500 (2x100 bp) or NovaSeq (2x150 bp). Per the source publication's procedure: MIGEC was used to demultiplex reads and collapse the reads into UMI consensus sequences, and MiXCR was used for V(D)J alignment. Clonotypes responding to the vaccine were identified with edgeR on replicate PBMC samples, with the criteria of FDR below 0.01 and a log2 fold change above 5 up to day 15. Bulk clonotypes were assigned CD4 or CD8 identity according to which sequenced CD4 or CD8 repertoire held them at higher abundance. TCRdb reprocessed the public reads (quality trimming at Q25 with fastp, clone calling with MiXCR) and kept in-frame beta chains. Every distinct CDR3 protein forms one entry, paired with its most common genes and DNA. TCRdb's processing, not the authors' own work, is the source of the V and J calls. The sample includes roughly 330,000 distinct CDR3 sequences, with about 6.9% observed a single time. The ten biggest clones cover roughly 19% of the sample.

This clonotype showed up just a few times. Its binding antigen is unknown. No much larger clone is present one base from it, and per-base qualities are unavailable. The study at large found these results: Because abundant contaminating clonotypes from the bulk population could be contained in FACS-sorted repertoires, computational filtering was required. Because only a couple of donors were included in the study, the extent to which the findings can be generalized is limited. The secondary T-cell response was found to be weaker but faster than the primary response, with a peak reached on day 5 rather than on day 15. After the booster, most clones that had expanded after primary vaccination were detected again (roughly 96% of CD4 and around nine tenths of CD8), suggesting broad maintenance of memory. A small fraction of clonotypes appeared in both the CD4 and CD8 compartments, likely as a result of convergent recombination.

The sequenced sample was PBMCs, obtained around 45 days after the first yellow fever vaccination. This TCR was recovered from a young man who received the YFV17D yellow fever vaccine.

The nucleotide sequence is TGTGCCAGCAGCTTCGGACAGGGGCGTGCAGATACGCAGTATTTT. This encodes CASSFGQGRADTQYF. This sequence uses TRBV7-2 and TRBJ2-3; 9 central bases correspond to TRBD1. The germline V gene sets CDR1 to SGHTA and CDR2 to FQGNSA. V loses 3 bases at its end and J loses 4 bases; junction bases beyond the gene matches: 5. The CDR3 numbers 15 residues from cysteine through phenylalanine. Only the CDR3 region is kept as DNA, spanning 45 bases read in frame from base 1.